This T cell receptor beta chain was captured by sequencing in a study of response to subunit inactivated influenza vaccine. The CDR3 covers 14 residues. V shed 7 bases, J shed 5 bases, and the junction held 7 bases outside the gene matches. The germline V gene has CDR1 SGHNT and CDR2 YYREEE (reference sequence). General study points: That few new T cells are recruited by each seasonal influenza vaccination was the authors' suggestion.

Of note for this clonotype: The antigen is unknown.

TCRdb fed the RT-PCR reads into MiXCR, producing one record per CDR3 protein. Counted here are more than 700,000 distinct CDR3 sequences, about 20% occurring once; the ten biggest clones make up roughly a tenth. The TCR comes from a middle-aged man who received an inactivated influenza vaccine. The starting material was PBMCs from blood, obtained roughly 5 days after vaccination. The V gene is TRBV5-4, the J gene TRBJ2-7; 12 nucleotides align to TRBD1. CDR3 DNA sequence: TGTGCCAGCGGCCGGGGACAGGGGGCCAACGAGCAGTACTTC. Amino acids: CASGRGQGANEQYF.